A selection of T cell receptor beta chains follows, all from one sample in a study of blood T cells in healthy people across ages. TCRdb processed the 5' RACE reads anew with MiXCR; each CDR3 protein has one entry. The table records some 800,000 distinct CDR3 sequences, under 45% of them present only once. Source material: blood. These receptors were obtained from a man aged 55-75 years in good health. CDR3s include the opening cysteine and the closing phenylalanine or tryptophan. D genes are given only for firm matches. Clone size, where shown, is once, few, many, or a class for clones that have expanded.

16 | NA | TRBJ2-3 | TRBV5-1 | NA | TGCGCCAGCAGCTTGCGGCCGGGGGCCGGATCAGATACGCAGTATTTT | CASSLRPGAGSDTQYF
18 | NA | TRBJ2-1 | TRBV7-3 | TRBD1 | TGTGCCAGCAGCAGAACCGGGACAGGGGGTGCGTCCTACAATGAGCAGTTCTTC | CASSRTGTGGASYNEQFF
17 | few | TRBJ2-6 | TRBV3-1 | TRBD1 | TGTGCCAGCAGCATCGGACAGGGTCGGGCTGGGGCCAACGTCCTGACTTTC | CASSIGQGRAGANVLTF
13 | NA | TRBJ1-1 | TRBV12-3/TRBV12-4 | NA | TGTGCCAGCAGTTTTACAAGTCTTACTGAAGCTTTCTTT | CASSFTSLTEAFF
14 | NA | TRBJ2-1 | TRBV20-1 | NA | TGCAGTGCTGCGCCGTTCGGTGACTACAATGAGCAGTTCTTC | CSAAPFGDYNEQFF
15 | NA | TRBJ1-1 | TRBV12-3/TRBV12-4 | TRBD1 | TGTGCCAGCAGTCCCCCGGGACAGGGGTACACTGAAGCTTTCTTT | CASSPPGQGYTEAFF
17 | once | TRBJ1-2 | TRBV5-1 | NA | TGCGCCAGCAGCTCGGGGTCCTCAGGGCCGGATGGTTATGGCTACACCTTC | CASSSGSSGPDGYGYTF
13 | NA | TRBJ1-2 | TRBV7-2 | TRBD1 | TGTGCCAGCATCCTGTCGACAGGGCATGGCTACACCTTC | CASILSTGHGYTF
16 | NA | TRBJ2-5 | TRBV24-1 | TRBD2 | TGTGCCACCAGTGATGGCACCGGGAGGCTGGCAGAGACCCAGTACTTC | CATSDGTGRLAETQYF
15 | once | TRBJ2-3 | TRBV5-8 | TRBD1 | TGTGCCAGCAACAAGCCGGGACAGGGCCTGGATACGCAGTATTTT | CASNKPGQGLDTQYF
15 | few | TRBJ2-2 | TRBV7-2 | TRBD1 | TGTGCCAGCAGCTTTCTCGGCAGGGGGAACGGGGAGCTGTTTTTT | CASSFLGRGNGELFF